These 9 T cell receptor beta chains were all obtained from the same sample, sequenced in a study of radiation and T cells in renal cell carcinoma. This sample's treatment: 15 Gy SBRT to primary tumor, nephrectomy 4 weeks later. The protocol was immunoSEQ multiplex PCR, while the TCRdb copy is restricted to in-frame clones and leaves out a portion. This sample has around 9,000 clones, with 63% found just once. Sequenced material: tumor tissue, taken from a patient whose treatment included radiotherapy and nephrectomy. The receptors come from a woman aged 45-65 years with renal cell carcinoma.

This clone has just a few counts. The chain carries TRBV9 and TRBJ1-2; D call uncertain. Germline V gene lookup returns CDR1 SGDLS and CDR2 YYNGEE. Between the trimmed V and J ends, which lost 0 bases and 2 bases, there was a span of 8 bases. The CDR3 is 14 residues long. CDR3 DNA: TGTGCCAGCAGCGTAGCGGCCCTGAACTATGGCTACACCTTC. It codes for CASSVAALNYGYTF.

The chain carries TRBV7-2 and TRBJ1-1; maybe TRBD1 (5 bases). This CDR3 is built from 15 residues. The V end lost 0 bases, the J end lost 4 bases, and 12 bases lay between the germline ends. Germline V gene lookup returns CDR1 SGHTA and CDR2 FQGNSA. CDR3 DNA: TGTGCCAGCAGCTTAGCGGACGGGGGAGTCACTGAAGCTTTCTTT. Amino acid sequence: CASSLADGGVTEAFF.

This clone was seen only once. The gene calls are TRBV6-5 and TRBJ1-6; D is unresolved. The CDR3 is 13 residues long. Trimming removed 0 bases from V and 13 bases from J, with 10 bases in between. CDR1 is MNHEY and CDR2 is SVGAGI in the germline V gene. The CDR3 nucleotides read TGTGCCAGCAGTTACTCGACACCTTCCCCCCTCCACTTT. Translation: CASSYSTPSPLHF.

This clone was counted a single time. This rearrangement joins TRBV4-2 to TRBJ2-7; D might be TRBD1 or TRBD2, each matching 5 bases. Germline V gene data show CDR1 as LGHNA and CDR2 as YNFKEQ. The CDR3 sequence is 14 residues long. Deletions cut 5 bases from V and 2 bases from J, with 13 bases between. The CDR3 loop is CASSLGTPAYEQYF. The CDR3 coding sequence is TGTGCCAGCAGCTTGGGGACCCCCGCCTACGAGCAGTACTTC.

The rearrangement uses TRBV19 and TRBJ2-5; TRBD1 matches at 7 bases. V lost 11 bases, J lost 7 bases, and 10 bases stayed unmatched. The germline gives CDR1 LNHDA, CDR2 SQIVND (reference sequence). CDR3 length: 12 amino acids. CDR3 residues: CASSGTVGTQYF. Written as DNA, the CDR3 is TGTGCCTCTTCCGGGACAGTGGGGACCCAGTACTTC.

This clone was seen just once. The chain joins TRBV5-6 to TRBJ2-7; 14 bases map to TRBD2. Germline lookup yields CDR1 SGHDT and CDR2 YYEEEE. The CDR3 runs to 15 residues. V shed 0 bases, J shed 4 bases, and the junction held 0 bases outside the gene matches. CDR3 DNA: TGTGCCAGCAGCTTGGGACTAGCGGGGGGGTACGAGCAGTACTTC. Translation: CASSLGLAGGYEQYF.

J is TRBJ1-5 and V is TRBV6-5, with D possibly TRBD1 on 6 matching bases. The CDR3 extends over 14 amino acids. Germline V lookup: CDR1 MNHEY, CDR2 SVGAGI. The V gene lost 8 bases and the J gene lost 6 bases, with 17 bases spanning the gap. The CDR3 sequence is CASSLAQGGQPQHF. The CDR3 DNA reads TGTGCCAGCTCTCTCGCACAGGGAGGTCAGCCCCAGCATTTT.

This sequence joins TRBV18 and TRBJ2-5, with D perhaps matching TRBD2 (5 bases). Germline-derived CDR1 and CDR2 are KGHSH and LQKENI. This CDR3 region has 13 residues. V lost 6 bases, J lost 4 bases, and 12 bases lay in between. The CDR3 DNA is TGTGCCAGCTCCCGGGAAAGCGGAGAGACCCAGTACTTC. Translation: CASSRESGETQYF.

The chain has TRBV6-1 and TRBJ1-1; D gene uncertain. The CDR3 is 12 amino acids. The germline V and J ends were trimmed by 1 base and 11 bases, with 11 bases remaining between them. CDR1 is MNHNS and CDR2 is SASEGT in the germline V gene. CDR3 residues: CASSEGPGRAFF. DNA for the CDR3: TGTGCCAGCAGTGAAGGGCCGGGCCGGGCTTTCTTT.